This T cell receptor beta chain was captured in a study of T cells in Graves' hyperthyroidism and ophthalmopathy. It was RNA transcripts that yielded the amplified TCR beta CDR3 regions. HTBI primers drove first-round RT-PCR of the TCR CDR3. TCRdb reprocessed the multiplex PCR reads via MiXCR and lists one record per CDR3 protein. There are approximately 410,000 distinct CDR3 sequences in the sample; approximately 14% occur only once, and approximately 13% lies in the top ten. Notes on the study in general: Median prediction lead before ophthalmopathy onset was roughly 6 months with the model.

This clonotype was recorded many times. As yet, its antigen is unknown. CDR1 is SGHDN and CDR2 is FVKESK in the germline V gene. The germline V and J ends were trimmed by 0 bases and 2 bases, with 11 bases remaining between them. The CDR3 sequence is 15 residues long. This chain uses TRBV14 with TRBJ2-7; tentative D call: TRBD2 (5 bases). Sequenced: blood. This TCR derives from a man younger than 35 with Graves' ophthalmopathy. CDR3 loop: CASSQDRHGTYEQYF. Here the CDR3 DNA reads TGTGCCAGCAGCCAAGATAGACACGGGACCTACGAGCAGTACTTC.